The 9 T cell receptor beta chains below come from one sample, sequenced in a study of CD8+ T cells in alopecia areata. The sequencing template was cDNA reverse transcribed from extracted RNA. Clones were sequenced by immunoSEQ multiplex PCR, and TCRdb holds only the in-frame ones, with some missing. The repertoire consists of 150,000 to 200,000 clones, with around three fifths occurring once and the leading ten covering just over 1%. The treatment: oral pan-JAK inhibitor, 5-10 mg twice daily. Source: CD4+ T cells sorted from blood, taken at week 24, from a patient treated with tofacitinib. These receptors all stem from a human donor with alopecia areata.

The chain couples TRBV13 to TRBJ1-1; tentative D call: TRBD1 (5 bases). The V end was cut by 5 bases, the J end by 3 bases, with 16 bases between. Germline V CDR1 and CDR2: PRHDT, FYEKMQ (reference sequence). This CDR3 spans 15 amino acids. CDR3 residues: CASSLPPGWDTEAFF. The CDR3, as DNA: TGTGCCAGCAGCCTTCCCCCAGGGTGGGACACTGAAGCTTTCTTT. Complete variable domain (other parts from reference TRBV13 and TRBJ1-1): AAGVIQSPRHLIKEKRETATLKCYPIPRHDTVYWYQQGPGQDPQFLISFYEKMQSDKGSIPDRFSAQQFSDYHSELNMSSLELGDSALYFCASSLPPGWDTEAFFGQGTRLTVV.

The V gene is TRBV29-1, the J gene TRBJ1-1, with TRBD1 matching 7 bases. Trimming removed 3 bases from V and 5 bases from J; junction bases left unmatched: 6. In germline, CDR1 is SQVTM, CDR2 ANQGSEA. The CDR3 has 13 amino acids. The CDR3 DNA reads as TGCAGCGTTGATTCACAGGGGAGTACTGAAGCTTTCTTT. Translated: CSVDSQGSTEAFF.

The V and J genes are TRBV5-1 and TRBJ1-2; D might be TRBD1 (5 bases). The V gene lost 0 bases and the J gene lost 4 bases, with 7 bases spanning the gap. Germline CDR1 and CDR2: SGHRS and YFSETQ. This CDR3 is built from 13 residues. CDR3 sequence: CASSLGGTYGYTF. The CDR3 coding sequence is TGCGCCAGCAGCTTGGGAGGGACCTATGGCTACACCTTC.

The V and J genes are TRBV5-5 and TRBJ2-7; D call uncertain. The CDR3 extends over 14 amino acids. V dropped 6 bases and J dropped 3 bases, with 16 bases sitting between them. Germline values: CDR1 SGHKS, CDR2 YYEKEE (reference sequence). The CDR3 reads CASTPRLHNYEQYF. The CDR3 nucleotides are TGTGCCAGCACCCCCAGACTCCACAACTACGAGCAGTACTTC.

The CDR3, as DNA: TGTGCCAGCAGACCTCAACAGGGGTCTGAGCAGTTCTTC. Protein product: CASRPQQGSEQFF. V is TRBV11-3 and J is TRBJ2-1, with TRBD1 matching 7 bases. V trimming: 6 bases; J trimming: 9 bases; junction bases outside the gene matches: 8. This CDR3 is built from 13 residues. Looked up from germline, CDR1 is SGHNT and CDR2 is YENEEA.

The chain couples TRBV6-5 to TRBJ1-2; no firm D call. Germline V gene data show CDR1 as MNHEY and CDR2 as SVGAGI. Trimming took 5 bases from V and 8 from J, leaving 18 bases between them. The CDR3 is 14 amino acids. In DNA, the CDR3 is TGTGCCAGCAGTCGGAAAGGGCTCCTCCGCGGCTACACCTTC. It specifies CASSRKGLLRGYTF.

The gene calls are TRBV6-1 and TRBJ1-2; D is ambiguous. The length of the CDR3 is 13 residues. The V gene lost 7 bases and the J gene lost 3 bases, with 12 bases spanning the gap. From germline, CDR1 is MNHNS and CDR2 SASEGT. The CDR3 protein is CASTPGRDYGYTF. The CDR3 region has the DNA TGTGCCAGCACGCCGGGGAGGGACTATGGCTACACCTTC.

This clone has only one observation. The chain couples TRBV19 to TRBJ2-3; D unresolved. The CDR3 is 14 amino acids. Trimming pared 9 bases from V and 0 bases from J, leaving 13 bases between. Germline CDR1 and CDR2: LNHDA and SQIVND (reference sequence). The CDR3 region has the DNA TGTGCCAGCGACATCGGTCCTAGCACAGATACGCAGTATTTT. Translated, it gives CASDIGPSTDTQYF.

In DNA form, the CDR3 reads TGTGCCACCAGCAGAGATATCGGGACAGGCGGCAAGGGTACGGCCTACGAGCAGTACTTC. Its protein product is CATSRDIGTGGKGTAYEQYF. The rearrangement joins TRBV15 to TRBJ2-7; 8 bases align to TRBD1. Germline V lookup: CDR1 LNHNV, CDR2 YYDKDF (reference sequence). CDR3 size: 20 residues. V dropped 0 bases and J dropped 2; count of bases not matched to a gene: 18.